This T cell receptor beta chain came from a study of shared clonotypes between healthy human individuals. Original analysis: With immunoSEQ giving junction-only sequences and no quality scores, filtering differed. Sequencing was performed with immunoSEQ multiplex PCR; in TCRdb, only in-frame clones are kept and a portion is missing. The V and J calls and clone size are taken from that table; D and trimming were inferred from the DNA. The table shows about 690,000 clones, with 90% occurring only once. What CD8 memory combined were CD45RO+ cells and CCR7-negative CD45RA+ TemRA cells. The CDR3 runs to 15 residues. Deletions cut 2 bases from V and 0 bases from J, with 8 bases between. Germline CDR1 and CDR2: MNHNY and SVGAGI (reference sequence).

J is TRBJ1-5 and V is TRBV6-6; D gene unclear. The sequencing input was memory CD8+ T cells from PBMCs. Subset given: CD45RO+ cells pooled with CCR7-negative TemRA cells. The receptor was derived from a man aged 18 to 30 in good health. Some clones in this sample may be carry-over from other donors' samples. As DNA, the CDR3 is TGTGCCAGCAGTTACGGCAGGTATAGCAATCAGCCCCAGCATTTT. This codes for CASSYGRYSNQPQHF.